This note documents a single TCR beta chain sequence. Sequencing relied on a cDNA template that was reverse transcribed from extracted RNA. This table comes from immunoSEQ multiplex PCR, and its TCRdb copy is limited to in-frame clones, with some not included. The sample holds over 200,000 clones, 50% to 60% seen once. This record comes from a study of CD8+ T cells in alopecia areata. Study summary: In an open-label trial, patients got 5 to 10 mg tofacitinib twice daily.

Alopecia areata patients gave lesional scalp punch biopsies and peripheral blood samples. Sorted out of PBMCs were CD4+ T cells and CD8+ T cells. The CDR3 length is 14 residues. V lost 4 bases to trimming and J lost 9 bases, with 19 bases between them. Looked up from germline, CDR1 is SGHRS and CDR2 is YFSETQ. The V gene is TRBV5-1, the J gene TRBJ1-2; tentatively, D is TRBD1 (5 bases). This receptor was obtained from a human donor with alopecia areata. The sample here was CD4+ T cells sorted from blood, taken at week 0. The CDR3 sequence: CASSAGTGLESYTF. Here the CDR3 DNA reads TGCGCCAGCAGCGCTGGGACGGGGCTGGAGAGCTACACCTTC.